The entry that follows covers one T cell receptor beta chain sequence. Antigen specificity is unknown. When sampled, the donors appeared nominally healthy, though they likely had unrecorded immune exposures. CDR3 length equals 17 residues. The V gene's germline CDR1 is SGHTS and CDR2 YDEGEE. The V segment lost 4 bases and the J segment 2 bases; nucleotides outside the gene matches: 5. This sample is drawn from a study of cytomegalovirus exposure and HLA in healthy donors. Whole-study results and caveats: Within an earlier analysis, most TCR beta V segments proved productive either about 87% or about 30% of the time. Researchers reportedly found TCR beta sequences accurately predicted most subjects' HLA-A and HLA-B alleles. A later analysis showed HLA-associated TCR beta chains outstripping equally common others in clonal expansion.

PCR involved 60 Vbeta and 13 Jbeta primers. Repertoires were generated with immunoSEQ multiplex PCR, while TCRdb's copy carries only in-frame clones and drops some. The data hold about 180,000 clones, with about 80% observed a single time. The chain uses TRBV5-8 and TRBJ2-3; 15 positions match TRBD2. This TCR came from a man younger than 30 in good health and CMV-seronegative. Sequencing input: PBMCs. CDR3 sequence reads: CASSTGTSGGITDTQYF. Written as DNA, the CDR3 is TGTGCCAGCAGCACCGGGACTAGCGGGGGGATCACAGATACGCAGTATTTT.